The 15 T cell receptor beta chains given below trace back to one sample, sequenced in a study of T cells after yellow fever vaccination. TCRdb redid the calling of the 5' RACE reads with MiXCR, one entry per CDR3 protein. The table shows 170,000 or so distinct CDR3 sequences, with about 6% occurring only once. The source material was CD4+ T cells sorted from PBMCs, sampled on the day of the first yellow fever vaccination. The receptor source for this set is a man aged 18 to 29 who received the YFV17D yellow fever vaccine.

This clonotype was detected many times. CDR3 sequence (DNA): TGTGCCAGCAGTCCACCCGGCGGACGGCCAGATACGCAGTATTTT. This sequence encodes CASSPPGGRPDTQYF. The chain links TRBV6-5 to TRBJ2-3; D gene uncertain. The CDR3 extends over 15 amino acids. V gave up 5 bases and J gave up 4 bases, with 16 bases separating them. Germline values: CDR1 MNHEY, CDR2 SVGAGI.

This clonotype was picked up a small number of times. This chain links TRBV5-1 with TRBJ2-1; 8 nucleotides match TRBD2. This CDR3 is built from 16 residues. V gave up 3 bases and J gave up 7 bases; unmatched junction bases: 12. Looked up from germline, CDR1 is SGHRS and CDR2 is YFSETQ. The CDR3 spells CASSWTGGAYVNEQFF. The CDR3 bases are TGCGCCAGCAGCTGGACCGGGGGGGCCTATGTTAATGAGCAGTTCTTC. Looking up the rest from reference TRBV5-1 and TRBJ2-1 gives the full variable domain: KAGVTQTPRYLIKTRGQQVTLSCSPISGHRSVSWYQQTPGQGLQFLFEYFSETQRNKGNFPGRFSGRQFSNSRSEMNVSTLELGDSALYLCASSWTGGAYVNEQFFGPGTRLTVL.

The rearrangement joins TRBV5-1 to TRBJ1-1; D possibly corresponds to TRBD1 (5 bases). The germline V and J ends were trimmed by 2 bases and 1 base, with 9 bases remaining between them. This CDR3 region has 14 residues. Germline CDR1 reads SGHRS; CDR2 reads YFSETQ. CDR3 nucleotide sequence: TGCGCCAGCAGCTTCGACAGTGAGAACACTGAAGCTTTCTTT. Amino acid sequence: CASSFDSENTEAFF.

In this sample, this clonotype turned up many times. The chain uses TRBV7-9 and TRBJ1-2, with D tentatively TRBD1 (6 bases). The V gene lost 5 bases and the J gene lost 1 base, with 11 bases spanning the gap. CDR1 and CDR2 (germline): SEHNR, FQNEAQ (reference sequence). The CDR3 spans 14 residues. CDR3 sequence reads: CASSASRGNYGYTF. The CDR3 DNA sequence: TGTGCCAGCAGCGCTAGCAGGGGTAACTATGGCTACACCTTC.

This clonotype was observed at least ten times. The chain combines TRBV11-3 with TRBJ2-2; 7 bases match TRBD1. Trimming removed 4 bases from V and 5 bases from J; junction bases left unmatched: 4. Germline CDR1 SGHNT, CDR2 YENEEA. The CDR3 has 14 amino acids. CDR3 bases: TGTGCCAGCAGCTCACAGGGGACAACCGGGGAGCTGTTTTTT. Translation: CASSSQGTTGELFF.

There are many counts of this clonotype. This chain connects TRBV4-1 to TRBJ1-1; 9 bases are a match to TRBD1. This CDR3 spans 22 amino acids. After removal of 2 bases from V and 2 bases from J, the junction contained 24 bases not matched to a gene. Germline V lookup: CDR1 MGHRA, CDR2 YSYEKL. The chain's CDR3 is CASSQLAVFPRTKTGGNTEAFF. Here the CDR3 DNA reads TGCGCCAGCAGCCAATTGGCCGTTTTTCCTCGAACGAAGACAGGGGGAAACACTGAAGCTTTCTTT.

In this sample, this clonotype turned up a few times. The genes are TRBV7-9 and TRBJ1-4; weak D call: TRBD1 (5 bases). Germline V CDR1 and CDR2: SEHNR, FQNEAQ (reference sequence). The CDR3 runs to 17 residues. Trimming cost V 5 bases and J 6 bases, with 22 bases left between them. CDR3 bases: TGTGCCAGCAGCCCGTCCCGAGGGGCATCGCGGGATGAAAAACTGTTTTTT. It translates to CASSPSRGASRDEKLFF.

This clonotype has ten or more counts. This chain uses TRBV6-5 with TRBJ1-2; the match to TRBD1 covers 7 bases. The CDR3 runs to 14 residues. Trimming cost V 6 bases and J 3 bases; bases outside gene matches: 7. The germline gives CDR1 MNHEY, CDR2 SVGAGI. The CDR3: CASSLDRSHYGYTF. CDR3 coding DNA: TGTGCCAGCAGCCTGGACAGGTCCCACTATGGCTACACCTTC.

This clonotype turned up a few times. The chain employs TRBV12-3 or TRBV12-4 and TRBJ1-1, with unresolved D. CDR3 length: 14 residues. The V end was cut by 2 bases, the J end by 1 base, with 8 bases between. In nucleotides, the CDR3 is TGTGCCAGCAGTTTATCGCTGGGGAACACTGAAGCTTTCTTT. This sequence encodes CASSLSLGNTEAFF.

This clonotype was found a few times. The chain uses TRBV6-5 and TRBJ2-5, with D uncertain. The CDR3 length is 14 residues. The germline V and J ends were trimmed by 0 bases and 4 bases, with 9 bases remaining between them. Germline-derived CDR1 and CDR2 are MNHEY and SVGAGI. The CDR3 protein is CASSYSRSGETQYF. CDR3 DNA sequence: TGTGCCAGCAGTTACTCACGGTCGGGAGAGACCCAGTACTTC.

The chain uses TRBV20-1 and TRBJ2-3; D tentatively fits TRBD1 or TRBD2 (6 bases each). Germline lookup yields CDR1 DFQATT and CDR2 SNEGSKA (reference sequence). CDR3 length equals 15 residues. Trimming removed 6 bases from V and 3 bases from J, with 19 bases in between. CDR3 amino acids: CSALKGGRFTDTQYF. The CDR3, as DNA: TGCAGTGCCCTCAAAGGGGGGAGGTTTACAGATACGCAGTATTTT.

In this sample, this clonotype turned up once. The rearrangement links TRBV5-4 to TRBJ1-3; D perhaps matches TRBD1 (6 bases). Germline V CDR1 and CDR2: SGHNT, YYREEE (reference sequence). The CDR3 sequence is 15 residues long. Trimming cost V 4 bases and J 8 bases, with 19 bases left between them. The CDR3 sequence: CASSTGGTRLDTIYF. CDR3 nucleotides: TGTGCCAGCAGCACGGGCGGGACACGGCTTGACACCATATATTTT.

The rearrangement joins TRBV9 to TRBJ1-3, with TRBD1 as a possible D gene (6 bases). V was pared by 4 bases and J by 4 bases, with 18 bases between. This CDR3 is 16 amino acids long. Germline CDR1 SGDLS, CDR2 YYNGEE. CDR3 residues: CASSTIGQSPGNTIYF. In DNA, the CDR3 is TGTGCCAGCAGCACAATCGGACAGTCTCCAGGAAACACCATATATTTT.

A few counts support this clonotype. At one end the junction does not follow the germline gene, possibly because of a read error. The chain recombines TRBV4-2 with TRBJ1-2, with 7 bases fitting TRBD1. CDR1 and CDR2 from the germline V gene are LGHNA and YNFKEQ. This CDR3 is built from 15 residues. The CDR3 reads CAGSRRQGLDYGYTF. The CDR3 region has the DNA TGTGCCGGCAGCCGACGACAGGGTCTGGACTATGGCTACACCTTC.

Only a few counts were recorded for this clonotype. CDR3 in DNA: TGCGCCAGCAGCCAAGATAGGACCATCAATCAGCCCCAGCATTTT. It translates to CASSQDRTINQPQHF. V gene TRBV4-3 combines with J gene TRBJ1-5; no clear D gene. This CDR3 comprises 15 residues. Trimming removed 0 bases at V and 3 bases at J, with 9 bases between. Germline V gene data show CDR1 as LGHNA and CDR2 as YSLEER.